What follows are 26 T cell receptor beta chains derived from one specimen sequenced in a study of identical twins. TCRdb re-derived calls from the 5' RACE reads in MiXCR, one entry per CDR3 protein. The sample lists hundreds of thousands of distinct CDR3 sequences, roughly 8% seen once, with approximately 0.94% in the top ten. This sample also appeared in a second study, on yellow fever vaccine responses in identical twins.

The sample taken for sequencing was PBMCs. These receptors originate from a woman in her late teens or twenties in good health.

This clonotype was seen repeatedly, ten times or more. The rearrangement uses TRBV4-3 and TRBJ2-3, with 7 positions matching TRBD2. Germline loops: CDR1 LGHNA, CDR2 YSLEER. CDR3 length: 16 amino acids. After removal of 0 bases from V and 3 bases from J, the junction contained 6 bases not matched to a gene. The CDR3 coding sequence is TGCGCCAGCAGCCAAGAGTCGGCGGGAGTAACAGATACGCAGTATTTT. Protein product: CASSQESAGVTDTQYF.

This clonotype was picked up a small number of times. The CDR3 region has the DNA TGTGCCAGCAGCCGCCGGGACAAACTTCTTTCCTACAATGAGCAGTTCTTC. It codes for CASSRRDKLLSYNEQFF. The chain carries TRBV6-1 and TRBJ2-1; perhaps TRBD1 as D (6 bases). CDR3 length: 17 amino acids. The germline V gene encodes CDR1 MNHNS and CDR2 SASEGT. Trimming cost V 6 bases and J 1 base, with 19 bases left between them.

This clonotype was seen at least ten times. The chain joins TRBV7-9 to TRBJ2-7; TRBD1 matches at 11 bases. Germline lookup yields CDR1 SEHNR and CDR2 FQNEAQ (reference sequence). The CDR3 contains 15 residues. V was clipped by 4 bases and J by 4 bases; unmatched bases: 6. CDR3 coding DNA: TGTGCCAGCAGCTCCACCGGGACAGGGGGGTACGAGCAGTACTTC. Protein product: CASSSTGTGGYEQYF.

The CDR3 coding sequence is TGTGCCAGCAGCTTAAAGGGGGGACTGGTCTACGAGCAGTACTTC. It translates to CASSLKGGLVYEQYF. V usage is TRBV7-8 and J usage is TRBJ2-7; D tentatively reads TRBD1 or TRBD2 (6 bases each). The V gene lost 2 bases and the J gene lost 3 bases, with 14 bases spanning the gap. Germline CDR1 and CDR2: SGHVS and FQNEAQ. The CDR3 has 15 amino acids.

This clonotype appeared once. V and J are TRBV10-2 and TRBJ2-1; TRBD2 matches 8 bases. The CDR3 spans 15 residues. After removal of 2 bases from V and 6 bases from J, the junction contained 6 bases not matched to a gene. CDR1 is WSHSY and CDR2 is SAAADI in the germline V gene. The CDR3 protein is CASSEQREHSNEQFF. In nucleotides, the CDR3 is TGCGCCAGCAGTGAGCAGCGGGAGCATTCCAATGAGCAGTTCTTC.

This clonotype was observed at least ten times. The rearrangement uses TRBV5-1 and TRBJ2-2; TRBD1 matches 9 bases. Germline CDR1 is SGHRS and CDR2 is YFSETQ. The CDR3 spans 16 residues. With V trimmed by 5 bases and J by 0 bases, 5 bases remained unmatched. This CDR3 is CASSRGQGTNTGELFF. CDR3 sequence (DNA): TGCGCCAGCAGTCGTGGACAGGGGACGAACACCGGGGAGCTGTTTTTT.

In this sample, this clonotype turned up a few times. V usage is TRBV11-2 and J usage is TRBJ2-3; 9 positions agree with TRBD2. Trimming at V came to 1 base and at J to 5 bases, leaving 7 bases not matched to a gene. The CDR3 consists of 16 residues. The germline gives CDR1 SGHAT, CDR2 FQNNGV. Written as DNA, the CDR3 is TGTGCCAGCAGCTTAGGGTTAGCGGGAGATGTAGATACGCAGTATTTT. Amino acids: CASSLGLAGDVDTQYF.

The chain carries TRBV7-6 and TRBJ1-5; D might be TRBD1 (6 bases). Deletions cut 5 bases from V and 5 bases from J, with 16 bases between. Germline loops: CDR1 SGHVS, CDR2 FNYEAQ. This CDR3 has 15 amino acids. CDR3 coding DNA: TGTGCCAGCAGCGGTATACAGGGATCGGATCAGCCCCAGCATTTT. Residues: CASSGIQGSDQPQHF.

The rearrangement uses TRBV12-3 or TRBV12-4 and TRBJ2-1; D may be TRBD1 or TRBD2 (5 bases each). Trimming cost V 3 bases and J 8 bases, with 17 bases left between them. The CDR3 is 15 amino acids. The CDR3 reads CASSFYALRGDEQFF. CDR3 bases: TGTGCCAGCAGTTTTTATGCCTTGAGGGGCGATGAGCAGTTCTTC.

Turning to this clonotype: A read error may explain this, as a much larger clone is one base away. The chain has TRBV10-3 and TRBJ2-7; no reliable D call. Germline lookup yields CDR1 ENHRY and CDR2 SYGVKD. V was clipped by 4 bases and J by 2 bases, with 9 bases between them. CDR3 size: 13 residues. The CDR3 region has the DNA TGTGCCATCAGTGGTGGCGGAGCCTACGAGCAGTACTTC. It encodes CAISGGGAYEQYF.

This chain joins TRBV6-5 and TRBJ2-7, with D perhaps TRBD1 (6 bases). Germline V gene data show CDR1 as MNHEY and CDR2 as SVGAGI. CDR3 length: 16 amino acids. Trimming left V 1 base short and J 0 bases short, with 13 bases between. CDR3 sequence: CASSYLSGQTSYEQYF. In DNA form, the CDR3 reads TGTGCCAGCAGTTACTTGTCAGGACAGACCTCCTACGAGCAGTACTTC.

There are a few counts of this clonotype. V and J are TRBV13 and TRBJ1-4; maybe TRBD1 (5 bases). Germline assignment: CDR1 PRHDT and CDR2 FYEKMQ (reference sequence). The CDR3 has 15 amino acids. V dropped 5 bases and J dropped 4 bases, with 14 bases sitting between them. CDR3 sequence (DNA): TGTGCCAGCAGCCTCGGGGGAGGGTTTAATGAAAAACTGTTTTTT. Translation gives CASSLGGGFNEKLFF.

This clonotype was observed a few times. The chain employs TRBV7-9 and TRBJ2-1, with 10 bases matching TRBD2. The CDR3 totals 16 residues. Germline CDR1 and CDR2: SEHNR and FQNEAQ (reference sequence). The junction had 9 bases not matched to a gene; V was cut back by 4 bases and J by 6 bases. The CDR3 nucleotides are TGTGCCAGCAGCTCGATAGCGGGGGGCCGGGGCAATGAGCAGTTCTTC. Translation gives CASSSIAGGRGNEQFF.

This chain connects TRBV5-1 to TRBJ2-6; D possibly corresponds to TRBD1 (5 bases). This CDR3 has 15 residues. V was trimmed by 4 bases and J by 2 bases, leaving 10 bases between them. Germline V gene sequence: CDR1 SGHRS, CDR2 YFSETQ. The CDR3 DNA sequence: TGCGCCAGCAGCGGCATCAGGGCTGGGGCCAACGTCCTGACTTTC. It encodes CASSGIRAGANVLTF. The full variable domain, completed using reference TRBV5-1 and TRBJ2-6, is KAGVTQTPRYLIKTRGQQVTLSCSPISGHRSVSWYQQTPGQGLQFLFEYFSETQRNKGNFPGRFSGRQFSNSRSEMNVSTLELGDSALYLCASSGIRAGANVLTFGAGSRLTVL.

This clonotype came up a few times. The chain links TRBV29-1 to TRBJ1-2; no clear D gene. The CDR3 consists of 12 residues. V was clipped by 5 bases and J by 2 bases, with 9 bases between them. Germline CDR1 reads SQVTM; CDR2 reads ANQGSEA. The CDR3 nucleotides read TGCAGCGTTTTACGAGAAAACTATGGCTACACCTTC. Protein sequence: CSVLRENYGYTF.

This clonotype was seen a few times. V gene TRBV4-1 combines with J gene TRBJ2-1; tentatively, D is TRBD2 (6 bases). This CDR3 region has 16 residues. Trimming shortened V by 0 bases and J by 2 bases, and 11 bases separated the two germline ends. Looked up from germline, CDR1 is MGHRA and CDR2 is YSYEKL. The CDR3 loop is CASSQDWPSAYNEQFF. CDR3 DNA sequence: TGCGCCAGCAGCCAAGATTGGCCTAGCGCCTACAATGAGCAGTTCTTC.

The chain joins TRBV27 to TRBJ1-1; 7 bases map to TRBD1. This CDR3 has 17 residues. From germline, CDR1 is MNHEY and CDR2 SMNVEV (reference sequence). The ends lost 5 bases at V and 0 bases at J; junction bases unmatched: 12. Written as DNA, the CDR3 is TGTGCCAGCAGTAGAGACCCGGACAGGACCTTGAACACTGAAGCTTTCTTT. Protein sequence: CASSRDPDRTLNTEAFF.

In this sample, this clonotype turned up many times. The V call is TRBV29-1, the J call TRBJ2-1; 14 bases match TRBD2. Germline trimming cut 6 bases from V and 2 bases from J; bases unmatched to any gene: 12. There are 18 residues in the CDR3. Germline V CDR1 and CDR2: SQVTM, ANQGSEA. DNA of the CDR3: TGCAGCGTCCCGGGACTAGCGGGAGTAGCCGGCACCTACAATGAGCAGTTCTTC. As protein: CSVPGLAGVAGTYNEQFF.

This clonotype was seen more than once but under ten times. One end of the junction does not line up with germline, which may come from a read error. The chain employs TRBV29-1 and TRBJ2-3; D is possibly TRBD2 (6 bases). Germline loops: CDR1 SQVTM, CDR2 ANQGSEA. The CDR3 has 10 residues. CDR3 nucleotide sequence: TGTAGCGCGGGGAGCCCACAACAGTATTTT. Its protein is CSAGSPQQYF.

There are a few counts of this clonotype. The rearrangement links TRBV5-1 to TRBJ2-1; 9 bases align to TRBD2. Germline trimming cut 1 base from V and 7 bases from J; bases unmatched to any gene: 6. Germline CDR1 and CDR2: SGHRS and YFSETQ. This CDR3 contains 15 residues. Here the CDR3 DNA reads TGCGCCAGCAGCTTGTTTAGCGGGGGCGGGAATGAGCAGTTCTTC. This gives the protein CASSLFSGGGNEQFF.

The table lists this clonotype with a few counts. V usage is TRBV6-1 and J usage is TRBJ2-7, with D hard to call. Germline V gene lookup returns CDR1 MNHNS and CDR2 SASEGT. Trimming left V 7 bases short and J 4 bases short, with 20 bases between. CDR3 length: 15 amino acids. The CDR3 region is CASMGFRVGKYEQYF. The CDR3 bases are TGTGCCAGCATGGGTTTCCGTGTAGGGAAGTACGAGCAGTACTTC.

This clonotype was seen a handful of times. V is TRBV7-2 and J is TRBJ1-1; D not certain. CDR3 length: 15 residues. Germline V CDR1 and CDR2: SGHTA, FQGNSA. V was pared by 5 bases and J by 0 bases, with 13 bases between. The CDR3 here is CASSIPRSLNTEAFF. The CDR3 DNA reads TGTGCCAGCAGCATTCCCAGGTCGCTGAACACTGAAGCTTTCTTT.

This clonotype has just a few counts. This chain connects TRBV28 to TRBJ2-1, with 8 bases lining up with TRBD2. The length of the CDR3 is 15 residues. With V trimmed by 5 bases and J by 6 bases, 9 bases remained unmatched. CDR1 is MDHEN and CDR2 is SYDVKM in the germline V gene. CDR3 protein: CASSPRTSSINEQFF. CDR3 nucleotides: TGTGCCAGCAGTCCGAGGACTAGCAGTATCAATGAGCAGTTCTTC. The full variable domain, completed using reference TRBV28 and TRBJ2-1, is DVKVTQSSRYLVKRTGEKVFLECVQDMDHENMFWYRQDPGLGLRLIYFSYDVKMKEKGDIPEGYSVSREKKERFSLILESASTNQTSMYLCASSPRTSSINEQFFGPGTRLTVL.

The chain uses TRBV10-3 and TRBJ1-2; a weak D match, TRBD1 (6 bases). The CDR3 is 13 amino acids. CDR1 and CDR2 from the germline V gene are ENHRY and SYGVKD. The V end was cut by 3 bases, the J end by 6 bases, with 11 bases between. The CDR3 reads CAISDPDSNGYTF. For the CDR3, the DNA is TGTGCCATCAGTGACCCGGACAGCAATGGCTACACCTTC.

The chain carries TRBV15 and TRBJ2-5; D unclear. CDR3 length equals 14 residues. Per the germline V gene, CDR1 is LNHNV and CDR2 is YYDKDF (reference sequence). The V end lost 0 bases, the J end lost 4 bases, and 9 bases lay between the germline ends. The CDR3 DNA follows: TGTGCCACCAGCAGAGACGGGTCTCCAGAGACCCAGTACTTC. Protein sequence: CATSRDGSPETQYF. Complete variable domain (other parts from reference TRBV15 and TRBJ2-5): DAMVIQNPRYQVTQFGKPVTLSCSQTLNHNVMYWYQQKSSQAPKLLFHYYDKDFNNEADTPDNFQSRRPNTSFCFLDIRSPGLGDTAMYLCATSRDGSPETQYFGPGTRLLVL.

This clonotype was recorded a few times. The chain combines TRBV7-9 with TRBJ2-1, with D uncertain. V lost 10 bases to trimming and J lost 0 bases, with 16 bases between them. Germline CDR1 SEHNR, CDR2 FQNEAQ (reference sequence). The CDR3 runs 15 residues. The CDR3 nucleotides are TGTGCCATCCCGCCCGGGTCGGGCTCCTACAATGAGCAGTTCTTC. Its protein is CAIPPGSGSYNEQFF.